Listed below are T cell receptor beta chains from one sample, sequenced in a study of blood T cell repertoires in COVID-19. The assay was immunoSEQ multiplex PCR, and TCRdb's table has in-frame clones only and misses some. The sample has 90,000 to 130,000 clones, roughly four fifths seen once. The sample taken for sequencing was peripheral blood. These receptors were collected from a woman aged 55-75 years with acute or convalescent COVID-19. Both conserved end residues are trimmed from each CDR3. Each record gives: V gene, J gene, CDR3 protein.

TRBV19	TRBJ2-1	ASSIQLAGPNNEQF
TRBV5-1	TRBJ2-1	ASSLGRGFYNEQF
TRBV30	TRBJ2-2	AWGRGRGTGELF
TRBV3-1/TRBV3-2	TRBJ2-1	ASSQAVEQF
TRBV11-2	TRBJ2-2	ASRLGGGRTGELF
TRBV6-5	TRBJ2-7	ASSYGAGDSSYEQY
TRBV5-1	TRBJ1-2	ASSPEVGGTGGANGYT
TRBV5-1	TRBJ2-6	ASSPQTNVFSGANVLT
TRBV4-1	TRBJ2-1	ASSHPGTGAEQF
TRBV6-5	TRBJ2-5	ASSSSRTGSGETQY
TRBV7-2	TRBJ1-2	ASSYEQGDGYT
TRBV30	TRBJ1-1	AWRQRGAF
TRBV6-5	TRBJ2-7	ASGAGATYEQY
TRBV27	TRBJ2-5	ASSSYRGAETQY
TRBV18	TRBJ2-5	ASSPLAGNIQETQY
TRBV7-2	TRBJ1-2	ASSQSRGNYGYT
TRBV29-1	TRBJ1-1	SIGALEAF
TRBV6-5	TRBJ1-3	ASEGWTVGRNTIY
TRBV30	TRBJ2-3	AWSRGSTDTQY
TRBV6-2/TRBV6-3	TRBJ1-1	ASSYMGADTEAF
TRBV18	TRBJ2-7	ASSPPRRGESYEQY
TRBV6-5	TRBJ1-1	ASSYEGPNTEAF
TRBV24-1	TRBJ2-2	ATSDFSGGPHTGELF
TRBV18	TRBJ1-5	ASSPGEDQPQH
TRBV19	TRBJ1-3	ASSIRTGTGNTIY
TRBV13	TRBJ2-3	ASSPKHRTDTQY